This passage covers 23 T cell receptor beta chains from one sample sequenced in a study of cytomegalovirus exposure and HLA in healthy donors listed by TCRdb under 2017. The library was built by means of the immunoSEQ multiplex PCR assay. For the multiplex PCR, a mixture combining 60 forward primers for TCR Vbeta segments and 13 reverse primers for TCR Jbeta segments was used. Held by TCRdb, this immuneACCESS table contains in-frame sequences only and omits some clones. Under half of the omission traces to an unresolved V gene where checked; the cause of the rest is unknown. Within this sample are roughly 120,000 clones, with over 65% of them counted one time only. Roughly 11% of the sample belongs to the ten largest clones. What was sequenced was PBMCs. These receptors all stem from a woman aged 45-60 years in good health and CMV-seropositive.

This rearrangement joins TRBV11-3 to TRBJ1-1; D is possibly TRBD1 (5 bases). The germline V gene encodes CDR1 SGHNT and CDR2 YENEEA. The CDR3 is made up of 15 amino acids. The V gene lost 3 bases and the J gene lost 2 bases, with 13 bases spanning the gap. DNA for the CDR3: TGTGCCAGCAGCTTGGACGGTCAGGGCAACACTGAAGCTTTCTTT. Amino acid sequence: CASSLDGQGNTEAFF. The variable domain in full, with the rest retrieved from reference TRBV11-3 and TRBJ1-1, is EAGVVQSPRYKIIEKKQPVAFWCNPISGHNTLYWYLQNLGQGPELLIRYENEEAVDDSQLPKDRFSAERLKGVDSTLKIQPAELGDSAVYLCASSLDGQGNTEAFFGQGTRLTVV.

This clone appeared a few times. The chain couples TRBV6-6 to TRBJ1-2, with 7 bases identical to TRBD1. CDR1 is MNHNY and CDR2 is SVGAGI in the germline V gene (reference sequence). Trimming removed 10 bases from V and 4 bases from J; junction bases left unmatched: 9. The CDR3 loop spans 13 amino acids. This CDR3 reads CATRQGPLYGYTF. In DNA form, the CDR3 reads TGTGCCACAAGACAGGGACCCCTCTATGGCTACACCTTC.

The CDR3: CASSSGTSGYEQYF. The CDR3 DNA reads as TGTGCCAGCAGCTCCGGGACTAGCGGTTACGAGCAGTACTTC. V gene TRBV6-5 combines with J gene TRBJ2-7; TRBD2 matches 11 bases. Trimming cost V 6 bases and J 4 bases; bases outside gene matches: 5. This CDR3 is 14 amino acids long. Germline V lookup: CDR1 MNHEY, CDR2 SVGAGI.

This clone appeared a few times. This chain uses TRBV7-8 with TRBJ2-2; 7 bases match TRBD2. The CDR3 consists of 18 residues. Germline loops: CDR1 SGHVS, CDR2 FQNEAQ. The V segment lost 1 base and the J segment 3 bases; nucleotides outside the gene matches: 11. The CDR3 DNA sequence: TGTGCCAGCAGCTTAGGGACTAGTAAAGCTTCGGACACCGGGGAGCTGTTTTTT. It encodes CASSLGTSKASDTGELFF.

The V call is TRBV15, the J call TRBJ1-5, with D possibly matching TRBD1 (6 bases). Germline lookup yields CDR1 LNHNV and CDR2 YYDKDF (reference sequence). V shed 1 base and J shed 0 bases, with 7 bases lying between them. The CDR3 totals 15 residues. CDR3: CATSRGTDSNQPQHF. CDR3 bases: TGTGCCACCAGCAGAGGGACAGATAGCAATCAGCCCCAGCATTTT.

This clone was seen a few times. The V and J genes are TRBV27 and TRBJ1-4, with TRBD1 matching over 11 bases. The CDR3 runs to 17 residues. Germline loops: CDR1 MNHEY, CDR2 SMNVEV (reference sequence). Unmatched junction bases numbered 7, after V lost 5 bases and J lost 2 bases. CDR3 DNA sequence: TGTGCCAGCAGTCCCCGGACAGGGGGCCTTACTAATGAAAAACTGTTTTTT. As protein: CASSPRTGGLTNEKLFF.

The chain recombines TRBV29-1 with TRBJ2-3, with 14 bases that match TRBD2. Germline values: CDR1 SQVTM, CDR2 ANQGSEA. The junction had 5 bases not matched to a gene; V was cut back by 5 bases and J by 4 bases. This CDR3 comprises 15 residues. The DNA for the CDR3 is TGCAGCGTTAAGGGACTAGCGGGAGTGGCAGATACGCAGTATTTT. This encodes CSVKGLAGVADTQYF.

The genes are TRBV7-3 and TRBJ2-5, with D tentatively TRBD1 (5 bases). The length of the CDR3 is 15 residues. Germline loops: CDR1 SGHTA, CDR2 FQGTGA. V lost 5 bases and J 5 bases, leaving 18 bases between the germline ends. CDR3 region: CASSPRAFESETQYF. The CDR3 DNA is TGTGCCAGCAGCCCCAGGGCTTTTGAGTCGGAGACCCAGTACTTC.

The gene calls are TRBV27 and TRBJ1-5; TRBD1 might be the D (5 bases). Germline CDR1 is MNHEY and CDR2 is SMNVEV (reference sequence). The CDR3 extends over 15 amino acids. V was trimmed by 0 bases and J by 6 bases, leaving 12 bases between them. The CDR3 DNA follows: TGTGCCAGCAGTTTATCGGGGCCCCTGGGTCAGCCCCAGCATTTT. Translation: CASSLSGPLGQPQHF.

The chain has TRBV27 and TRBJ1-4; maybe TRBD1 (5 bases). V lost 3 bases to trimming and J lost 3 bases, with 11 bases between them. Germline-derived CDR1 and CDR2 are MNHEY and SMNVEV (reference sequence). The CDR3 consists of 15 residues. Here the CDR3 reads CASSFRGTPNEKLFF. CDR3 DNA sequence: TGTGCCAGCAGTTTCCGCGGGACCCCTAATGAAAAACTGTTTTTT.

The CDR3, as DNA: TGTGCCAGCAGTGACAGCTCTGGAAACACCATATATTTT. This codes for CASSDSSGNTIYF. The rearrangement uses TRBV6-5 and TRBJ1-3; D is perhaps TRBD1 (5 bases). The CDR3 is 13 residues long. The germline V gene encodes CDR1 MNHEY and CDR2 SVGAGI. V lost 5 bases and J 0 bases, leaving 5 bases between the germline ends.

The J gene is TRBJ1-2, the V gene TRBV6-4, with 7 positions matching TRBD1. The CDR3 totals 14 residues. Germline CDR1 and CDR2: MRHNA and SNTAGT. The ends lost 4 bases at V and 0 bases at J; junction bases unmatched: 2. As DNA, the CDR3 is TGTGCCAGCAGTGGGGACAGTCCTAACTATGGCTACACCTTC. Its translation is CASSGDSPNYGYTF.

This chain joins TRBV7-2 and TRBJ2-5; 10 nucleotides line up with TRBD2. CDR3 size: 17 residues. Losses at the gene ends were 2 bases for V and 5 bases for J; bases not matched to a gene: 11. From germline, CDR1 is SGHTA and CDR2 FQGNSA. Here the CDR3 reads CASSLRSAGGPFETQYF. In DNA, the CDR3 is TGTGCCAGCAGCTTACGTTCAGCGGGGGGGCCCTTTGAGACCCAGTACTTC. The full variable domain, its missing parts supplied by reference TRBV7-2 and TRBJ2-5, is GAGVSQSPSNKVTEKGKDVELRCDPISGHTALYWYRQSLGQGLEFLIYFQGNSAPDKSGLPSDRFSAERTGGSVSTLTIQRTQQEDSAVYLCASSLRSAGGPFETQYFGPGTRLLVL.

The rearrangement uses TRBV7-2 and TRBJ2-5; D perhaps matches TRBD1 (5 bases). V gave up 5 bases and J gave up 7 bases, with 14 bases separating them. The CDR3 has 13 residues. CDR1 is SGHTA and CDR2 is FQGNSA in the germline V gene. The CDR3 sequence is CASSPDMMGTQYF. DNA of the CDR3: TGTGCCAGCAGCCCGGACATGATGGGGACCCAGTACTTC.

The V and J genes are TRBV27 and TRBJ1-5, with TRBD1 matching 10 bases. The CDR3 length is 16 residues. The germline CDR1 and CDR2 sequences are MNHEY and SMNVEV (reference sequence). After removal of 5 bases from V and 7 bases from J, the junction contained 11 bases not matched to a gene. The chain's CDR3 is CASSPLAGTGDQPQHF. The CDR3, as DNA: TGTGCCAGCAGTCCACTCGCCGGGACAGGGGACCAGCCCCAGCATTTT.

This chain joins TRBV5-4 and TRBJ2-2, with 8 bases matching TRBD2. Germline trimming cut 5 bases from V and 5 bases from J; bases unmatched to any gene: 5. The CDR3 covers 14 residues. Germline assignment: CDR1 SGHNT and CDR2 YYREEE (reference sequence). The CDR3 here is CASSGGGTTGELFF. CDR3 in DNA: TGTGCCAGCAGTGGCGGGGGGACAACCGGGGAGCTGTTTTTT.

This clone was detected only once. The chain links TRBV6-1 to TRBJ1-1, with 7 bases matching TRBD1. The CDR3 totals 15 residues. Germline V gene sequence: CDR1 MNHNS, CDR2 SASEGT. V was pared by 4 bases and J by 6 bases, with 11 bases of the junction left unmatched. This CDR3 is CASSVAGGSLAEAFF. CDR3 nucleotides: TGTGCCAGCAGTGTGGCAGGGGGATCCCTCGCTGAAGCTTTCTTT.

The chain recombines TRBV5-4 with TRBJ1-1; D unresolved. Germline-derived CDR1 and CDR2 are SGHNT and YYREEE (reference sequence). The ends were cut back, 0 bases at V and 1 base at J, with 10 bases in the middle. The CDR3 is 15 amino acids. The chain's CDR3 is CASSLVSGQNTEAFF. The CDR3 nucleotides are TGTGCCAGCAGCTTGGTCTCAGGCCAGAACACTGAAGCTTTCTTT.

The genes are TRBV29-1 and TRBJ1-2; D gene ambiguous. Trimming removed 5 bases at V and 6 bases at J, with 7 bases between. The CDR3 spans 10 residues. The germline CDR1 and CDR2 sequences are SQVTM and ANQGSEA. CDR3 region: CSVSFDGYTF. CDR3 sequence (DNA): TGCAGCGTTTCGTTCGATGGCTACACCTTC.

The V call is TRBV29-1, the J call TRBJ2-7; TRBD1 agrees at 8 bases. CDR3 size: 15 residues. Germline V gives CDR1 SQVTM, CDR2 ANQGSEA. V was pared by 2 bases and J by 1 base, with 7 bases of the junction left unmatched. The CDR3 DNA sequence: TGCAGCGTTGAATGGAGGGACAGGTCATCCTACGAGCAGTACTTC. As protein: CSVEWRDRSSYEQYF.

V and J are TRBV6-5 and TRBJ1-5, with a tentative D call TRBD1 (5 bases). V lost 6 bases to trimming and J lost 2 bases, with 11 bases between them. Per the germline V gene, CDR1 is MNHEY and CDR2 is SVGAGI. The CDR3 spans 14 residues. The CDR3 coding sequence is TGTGCCAGCAGCGCAGGGATCGGCAATCAGCCCCAGCATTTT. This encodes CASSAGIGNQPQHF.

This clone was found a few times. The V and J genes are TRBV5-1 and TRBJ1-2, with D perhaps TRBD1 (5 bases). V lost 4 bases and J lost 0, with 22 bases in between. The CDR3 is made up of 18 amino acids. CDR1 and CDR2 from the germline V gene are SGHRS and YFSETQ. CDR3 amino acids: CASSAPDSTYDSNYGYTF. CDR3 in DNA: TGCGCCAGCAGCGCCCCCGACAGTACCTACGATTCTAACTATGGCTACACCTTC.

This clone was counted a single time. This chain uses TRBV11-2 with TRBJ1-1; D perhaps matches TRBD1 (6 bases). Between the trimmed V and J ends, which lost 7 bases and 1 base, there was a span of 10 bases. There are 13 residues in the CDR3. Germline CDR1 SGHAT, CDR2 FQNNGV. CDR3 bases: TGTGCCAGCAACCCCAGGGGGAACACTGAAGCTTTCTTT. Amino acid sequence: CASNPRGNTEAFF.